This T cell receptor beta chain was captured by sequencing in a study of beta chain features in type 1 diabetes. General study findings and limits: For patients, the naive, central memory and Treg TCRB repertoires appeared more alike than for healthy donors. Over-representation of high TCR-expressing cells was a possible consequence of cDNA sequencing. For type 1 diabetes patients, VDJ junctions showed fewer insertions and more deletions. When Type 1 diabetes patients were examined, their TCRB CDR3s proved moderately but significantly shorter in all four CD4+ subsets.

As to this clone: What it recognizes is unknown.

The authors reverse transcribed all of the isolated RNA, so sequencing captured expressed TCRB transcripts. The repertoire was sequenced with immunoSEQ multiplex PCR; TCRdb's copy has only in-frame clones and lacks some. The sample records some 330,000 clones, approximately 11% being singletons. The CDR3 extends over 17 amino acids. The origin of this receptor is a woman aged 25 to 39 in good health. This chain links TRBV12-2 with TRBJ1-1; the DNA was not compared with TRBD1, the D call given in the table. TRBV12-2 is noted as a pseudogene. The sample taken for sequencing was naive CD4+ T cells from blood. The CDR3 here is CASRLAGGQGVLAEAFF. The CDR3, as DNA: TGTGCAAGTCGCTTAGCGGGTGGACAGGGAGTCTTGGCTGAAGCTTTCTTT.